This T cell receptor (beta chain) originates from a study of CD8 T cells in Susac syndrome. The CDR3 consists of 15 residues. Germline V gives CDR1 SGHTA, CDR2 FQGNSA. V lost 4 bases and J lost 3, with 16 bases in between. TCR beta sequencing covered blood CD8+ and CD4+ T cells. RNA amounts of about 0.5 to 1 ug underwent reverse transcription with random hexamers. TCRdb used MiXCR to reprocess the immunoSEQ multiplex PCR reads, holding one entry per CDR3 protein. The data show roughly 200,000 distinct CDR3 sequences, 90% to 96% seen once. Input material: CD4+ T cells from PBMCs. The receptor comes from a human donor with multiple sclerosis. V and J are TRBV7-2 and TRBJ2-7, with D uncertain. For the CDR3, the DNA is TGTGCCAGCAGCTGGAGAGGTTTAACGGACTACGAGCAGTACTTC. Protein product: CASSWRGLTDYEQYF.